This T cell receptor (beta chain) was sequenced in a study of cytomegalovirus exposure and HLA in healthy donors (dated 2017 in TCRdb). With regard to the full study: An earlier analysis of approximately 640 of the donors reported 250 to 300 Gb of sequence data and around 110 million unique TCR beta sequences from 150 million to 200 million T cells. Both class I and class II loci were covered by HLA typing, at four-digit resolution. The study aimed to test whether cataloging public T cell receptors could reveal signatures of past pathogen exposure. Roughly five DR-DQ haplotypes were handled as single units for association and clustering because linkage in the cohort was strong. High-throughput TCR immunosequencing, statistical association of individual TCRs with disease status, and machine learning were combined to predict cytomegalovirus infection status. Across around 400 genotyped donors of the cohort, an average of roughly 200,000 unique TCR beta nucleotide sequences per donor were sequenced, and around 20% of those sequences were non-productive. Of the 300 to 400 genotyped donors, around 81% fell in the genetic ancestry cluster associated with self-reported Caucasian donors. The number of donors typed differed by locus, with about 629-630 for A, B, C, DRB1 and DQB1, approximately 500 for DQA1, nearly 610 for DPA1, and around 460 for DPB1. Every repertoire in the discovery cohort had been generated on one and the same sequencing platform. The study profiled the T cell repertoires of hundreds of subjects by immunosequencing and related them to cytomegalovirus serostatus. An earlier analysis of around 580 of the donors used high-throughput TCR beta sequencing to judge whether each TCR beta V gene segment behaved as functional or pseudogenic. Rather than drawing on any new phenotypic data, the later analysis identified candidate immune exposures from TCR beta sequences and the way those sequences occurred across donors. A later analysis re-examined previously published TCR beta repertoires from 600 to 700 donors and added high-resolution HLA genotyping to investigate patterns of TCR occurrence. An early release that covered some 630 HLA-typed donors contained about 300 gigabases of sequencing data and 70 million to 100 million unique TCR sequences. Genome-wide SNP genotypes for about 60% of the 666 donors were used in a later genetic analysis, which treated that subset as a discovery cohort. Along with the approximately 650-subject first cohort, a separate validation cohort of over a hundred different subjects was used. Donor age, sex, ethnicity and CMV serostatus were collected together with the repertoire data.

The cohort comprised 710 or so healthy bone marrow donors. All cohort members were sampled while nominally healthy, although unrecorded immune exposures were likely present. The donor was CMV seronegative and belonged to the group of under 400 seronegative cohort members. A peripheral blood sample was collected from each donor, and TCR beta sequencing was performed on peripheral blood mononuclear cells. Genomic DNA extraction from the blood cell samples was performed with the Qiagen DNeasy Blood Extraction Kit. Results the study describes overall, beyond this receptor: According to a later analysis, TCR association rates differed among HLA loci, with DRB1 alleles showing the most associated TCRs and HLA-C alleles showing the fewest. V-gene and J-gene trimming of TCR beta chains was associated with a missense DCLRE1C variant in a later genetic analysis, and the association was replicated in an independent cohort. Some IMGT-functional V segments, including TRBV6-2 and TRBV6-3, could not be distinguished by the 87-base-pair reads and were therefore excluded. Correlated functional status among segregating V segments might reflect linkage disequilibrium, but an unknown experimental factor could not be ruled out. The classifier was reported to diagnose cytomegalovirus status with high specificity and sensitivity in both the original and validation cohorts. The authors suggested that the approach could potentially be generalized to other disease states and immunological phenotypes. Most CMV-associated TCR beta chains appeared to be HLA-restricted in a later analysis, and the HLA associations seemed to be driven largely by CMV exposure. When HLA alleles, especially DR and DQ, strongly co-occurred, attributing TCR associations to individual alleles was difficult. About 17 rarely observed V segments, including chromosome 9 orphons, were excluded from the earlier analysis of about 600 of the donors because counts were too low. In vitro tests confirmed that a few of the cytomegalovirus-associated TCR beta chains recognize cytomegalovirus antigens. A later analysis reported that several top co-occurrence clusters appeared linked to parvovirus B19, influenza, CMV and Epstein-Barr virus. In the study, 150 to 200 TCR beta chains were listed as associated with cytomegalovirus. A group of highly shared sequence variants was considered likely to be a technical artifact of the sequencing pipeline. In an earlier analysis of around 600 of the donors, most TCR beta V segments appeared in productive rearrangements about 90% or about 30% of the time, broadly matching IMGT annotations. A later analysis associated about 17,000 TCR beta sequences with specific HLA alleles at a false discovery rate of 0.05. A further reported finding was that TCR beta sequences accurately predicted the HLA-A and HLA-B alleles for most subjects in the first cohort. Across donors, most TCR sequences were observed very rarely, whereas some public TCRs were present in many individuals. In this cohort, only TCR beta chains were sequenced, and detectable features were limited by the absence of alpha or paired-chain data. A later analysis found that HLA-associated TCR beta chains were more clonally expanded and had lower generation probabilities than equally common non-associated chains. HLA typing was unavailable for some donors at each locus, so association tests used only the typed subset. A later genetic analysis reported fewer N-insertions in productive TCRs among donors in an Asian-associated ancestry cluster than the approximately 670-donor mean. Immune exposure information for the cohort was limited to CMV serostatus. Presence/absence analyses assumed roughly uniform sequencing depth across donors, an assumption that may not hold.

For CDR1 and CDR2, the germline V gene lists ENHRY and SYGVKD. Taken from cysteine to phenylalanine, the CDR3 has 12 residues. Just CDR3 DNA is preserved here, 36 bases in frame from base 1. Unmatched junction bases come to 0, with V trimmed by 6 bases and J by 4 bases. Receptor libraries were prepared by the immunoSEQ multiplex PCR assay. The multiplex PCR relied on a mix of 60 forward primers for TCR Vbeta segments and 13 reverse primers for TCR Jbeta segments. Amplification of the CDR3 region of rearranged TCR beta genes was performed with a multiplex PCR assay on genomic DNA. On the Illumina HiSeq System, the amplified TCR beta libraries were sequenced as 87-base-pair reads. In the authors' own workflow: Across the 640 or so repertoires, a later analysis counted some 80 million unique TCR beta chains, 9.5 million to 12 million of which were shared by at least two donors. Raw reads were error-corrected and collapsed into unique sequences by a nearest-neighbor algorithm in which closely related sequences were merged to remove PCR and sequencing errors. Alignment of CDR3 sequences to IMGT reference sequences was used to assign V, D and J gene segments. For a sequence to be retained, a match of at least six nucleotides was required to both a V gene segment and a J gene segment. Rearrangements were classified as productive when the CDR3 lacked stop codons and remained in frame with V and J, and all other rearrangements were classified as non-productive. CDR3 was defined by IMGT convention, running from the second conserved V-encoded cysteine to the conserved J-encoded phenylalanine. The earlier analysis of around 640 of the donors excluded sequences that lacked an unambiguous match to a single V gene segment. An earlier analysis of 450 to 650 of the donors called V segments functional above 56.7% productive rearrangements and segregating when the between-donor standard deviation exceeded 5%. A statistical classification framework was built to diagnose cytomegalovirus status from the catalog of TCR beta chain sequences. In a later analysis, TCR nucleotide sequences were compared against IMGT/GENE-DB human TR gene sequences so that V and J genes could be assigned. A later analysis assigned CDR3 sequences and most-parsimonious VDJ recombination scenarios with the TCRdist pipeline. In a later analysis, each TCR beta chain was defined by its CDR3 amino acid sequence together with its V-gene family, and reads without a unique V-gene family were excluded. As a way to deal with suspected cross-contamination and a sequencing artifact, a later analysis dropped more than 500 nucleotide sequences that were highly shared and had low generation probability. In a later analysis, a clonal expansion index for each public chain was calculated from normalized within-repertoire ranks of inferred template counts. A later analysis computed generation probabilities with a VDJ recombination model fitted to out-of-frame rearrangements, and checked the results against IGoR. A later analysis scored TCR-TCR, TCR-HLA and TCR-CMV co-occurrence with hypergeometric tests, applying a repertoire-size bias correction to TCR pairs. A later analysis estimated false discovery rates by permuting HLA or CMV assignments 20 times. In a later analysis, co-occurring TCRs were grouped using DBSCAN, with TCRdist sequence similarity added in when clustering inside HLA-allele-positive subsets. Repertoires with fewer than 30,000 or more than 120,000 public chains were left out of co-occurrence clustering, as were a handful of repertoires with anomalous nucleotide sharing. Drawn from immuneACCESS, this table holds only the in-frame rearrangements with V and J called that TCRdb kept. Clones are partly lost; checked studies trace under half to an unresolved V gene and leave the rest unexplained. The V and J calls and clone size were taken over from that table, and D and trimming were inferred from the DNA. The sample profile shows roughly 240,000 clones; roughly 73% of them were found once. Jointly, the top ten make up around 0.44% of the sample.

Note on this clone: Which antigen it targets is not known. Base qualities are not recorded, but no much larger clone differs from it by a single base. Other DNA variants within this sample encode the same CDR3.

Sequencing used PBMCs. The sequence links TRBV10-3 to TRBJ1-1; TRBD1 lines up with 9 middle nucleotides. This clonotype originated in a boy aged 10-17 years in good health and CMV-seronegative. The nucleotide sequence is given as TGTGCCATCAGGGACAGGGGCACTGAAGCTTTCTTT. It codes for CAIRDRGTEAFF.